This passage covers 19 T cell receptor beta chains from one sample sequenced in a study of post-analysis software for immune sequencing data. Overall study findings and caveats: Patients showed TRBV5-6, TRBV5-1 and TRBV20-1 among four to six TRBV segments more frequent than in controls.

The antigens for these receptors are not known. Built from TCR beta cDNA, the libraries had unique molecular identifiers in them. MiXCR, run by TCRdb on the PCR reads, gives a single entry per CDR3 protein. The sample shows about 540,000 distinct CDR3 sequences, around 31% of them seen only once. The sequenced sample was blood. The receptors were gathered from a girl between 2 and 17 years old with multiple sclerosis.

V usage is TRBV5-1 and J usage is TRBJ2-6; D may be TRBD1 (6 bases). The germline V gene encodes CDR1 SGHRS and CDR2 YFSETQ. Deletions cut 4 bases from V and 4 bases from J, with 15 bases between. CDR3 length equals 16 residues. The CDR3 sequence is CASSTTTGSGANVLTF. In DNA form, the CDR3 reads TGCGCCAGCAGCACCACCACAGGGTCCGGGGCCAACGTCCTGACTTTC.

There are a few counts of this clonotype. The rearrangement uses TRBV20-1 and TRBJ2-3, with 11 nucleotides matching TRBD1. The length of the CDR3 is 15 residues. V lost 5 bases, J lost 4 bases, and 8 bases stayed unmatched. CDR1 is DFQATT, CDR2 SNEGSKA, per germline (reference sequence). DNA for the CDR3: TGCAGTGCTGACCGGACAGGGGGCTTGTCAGATACGCAGTATTTT. As protein: CSADRTGGLSDTQYF.

This clonotype appeared once. CDR3 DNA sequence: TGCAGTGCTAGTTTGGCTCGAGGTCAAGAGACCCAGTACTTC. It translates to CSASLARGQETQYF. This chain links TRBV20-1 with TRBJ2-5, with no clear D. Deletions cut 3 bases from V and 2 bases from J, with 13 bases between. The length of the CDR3 is 14 residues. The germline V gene has CDR1 DFQATT and CDR2 SNEGSKA (reference sequence).

The genes are TRBV7-9 and TRBJ2-7; D call uncertain. CDR1 and CDR2 (germline): SEHNR, FQNEAQ (reference sequence). Trimming removed 5 bases from V and 5 bases from J, with 16 bases in between. This CDR3 region has 14 residues. DNA for the CDR3: TGTGCCAGCAGCGTGTCCCCCGGCTGGCACGAGCAGTACTTC. It encodes CASSVSPGWHEQYF.

The chain is built from TRBV3-1 and TRBJ1-2, with D perhaps matching TRBD1 (6 bases). CDR1 and CDR2 (germline): LGHDT, YNNKEL (reference sequence). V lost 5 bases, J lost 1 base, and 14 bases lay in between. The CDR3 covers 15 residues. CDR3 amino acids: CASSYNLQGNYGYTF. In DNA form, the CDR3 reads TGTGCCAGCAGCTACAACTTACAGGGTAACTATGGCTACACCTTC.

This clonotype was counted a few times. V is TRBV12-3 or TRBV12-4 and J is TRBJ2-2; 9 nucleotides align to TRBD1. This CDR3 has 15 residues. Germline trimming cut 6 bases from V and 5 bases from J; bases unmatched to any gene: 7. CDR3 nucleotide sequence: TGTGCCAGCAGCTTAAACAGGGGGCGAACCGGGGAGCTGTTTTTT. It encodes CASSLNRGRTGELFF.

This clonotype has a handful of counts. The rearrangement links TRBV6-2 or TRBV6-3 to TRBJ1-2; D is unresolved. Germline CDR1 MNHEY, CDR2 SVGEGT. V was trimmed by 4 bases and J by 7 bases, leaving 13 bases between them. CDR3 size: 13 residues. CDR3 DNA sequence: TGTGCCAGCAGTTTCTCCGGACTGGTTGGCTACACCTTC. It codes for CASSFSGLVGYTF.

This chain links TRBV15 with TRBJ2-1; D tentatively fits TRBD1 or TRBD2 (5 bases each). The germline CDR1 and CDR2 sequences are LNHNV and YYDKDF (reference sequence). The length of the CDR3 is 16 residues. Trimming shortened V by 0 bases and J by 8 bases, and 17 bases separated the two germline ends. The CDR3 is CATSRERDPAWDEQFF. CDR3 sequence (DNA): TGTGCCACCAGCAGAGAAAGGGACCCCGCCTGGGATGAGCAGTTCTTC. Complete variable domain (other parts from reference TRBV15 and TRBJ2-1): DAMVIQNPRYQVTQFGKPVTLSCSQTLNHNVMYWYQQKSSQAPKLLFHYYDKDFNNEADTPDNFQSRRPNTSFCFLDIRSPGLGDTAMYLCATSRERDPAWDEQFFGPGTRLTVL.

The CDR3 loop reads CSARVGQPQHF. The CDR3 DNA sequence: TGCAGTGCTAGAGTTGGTCAGCCCCAGCATTTT. V and J are TRBV20-1 and TRBJ1-5; no reliable D call. V was shortened by 1 base and J by 6 bases, with 4 bases between the two germline ends. This CDR3 is built from 11 residues. Germline V CDR1 and CDR2: DFQATT, SNEGSKA (reference sequence).

This clonotype was counted a few times. The gene calls are TRBV11-2 and TRBJ1-4; weak D call: TRBD1 (6 bases). The germline V gene has CDR1 SGHAT and CDR2 FQNNGV. V was clipped by 1 base and J by 0 bases, with 12 bases between them. CDR3 length equals 17 residues. The CDR3 loop reads CASSLGPQGTTNEKLFF. The CDR3 DNA sequence: TGTGCCAGCAGCTTAGGTCCACAGGGAACAACTAATGAAAAACTGTTTTTT.

CDR3 sequence reads: CASSSRGTGQDTQYF. The CDR3, as DNA: TGCGCCAGCAGCTCAAGGGGGACAGGGCAGGATACGCAGTATTTT. The genes are TRBV5-1 and TRBJ2-3; 9 positions match TRBD1. This CDR3 has 15 amino acids. Germline CDR1 reads SGHRS; CDR2 reads YFSETQ. Germline trimming cut 3 bases from V and 6 bases from J; bases unmatched to any gene: 8. Full variable domain (remainder filled in from reference TRBV5-1 and TRBJ2-3): KAGVTQTPRYLIKTRGQQVTLSCSPISGHRSVSWYQQTPGQGLQFLFEYFSETQRNKGNFPGRFSGRQFSNSRSEMNVSTLELGDSALYLCASSSRGTGQDTQYFGPGTRLTVL.

Note on this clonotype: An end of the junction does not agree with germline; a read error may underlie this. The gene calls are TRBV3-1 and TRBJ2-3; tentative D call: TRBD1 (7 bases). Germline CDR1 reads LGHDT; CDR2 reads YNNKEL (reference sequence). CDR3 length equals 15 residues. The CDR3 DNA is TGTGCCAGCAGCCAAGATAGGAGGGGGCTGGATACGCTGTATTTT. This translates into CASSQDRRGLDTLYF.

This clonotype occurred a few times. The rearrangement uses TRBV10-1 and TRBJ2-3; 7 bases line up with TRBD2. The trim removed 2 bases at V and 1 base at J, leaving 3 bases unmatched. The germline V gene encodes CDR1 WNHNN and CDR2 SYGVQD (reference sequence). The CDR3 loop spans 15 amino acids. The CDR3 DNA reads TGCGCCAGCAGTGAGGCGGGGGTCCGCACAGATACGCAGTATTTT. It encodes CASSEAGVRTDTQYF.

V usage is TRBV20-1 and J usage is TRBJ2-3, with a possible D match to TRBD2 (6 bases). The CDR3 runs to 12 residues. V lost 1 base to trimming and J lost 7 bases, with 9 bases between them. Germline CDR1 is DFQATT and CDR2 is SNEGSKA (reference sequence). CDR3 protein: CSARVTSNTQYF. CDR3 DNA: TGCAGTGCTAGAGTAACTAGCAATACGCAGTATTTT.

This clonotype was recorded a few times. The chain combines TRBV20-1 with TRBJ2-1; D call uncertain. Between the trimmed V and J ends, which lost 6 bases and 8 bases, there was a span of 17 bases. The CDR3 totals 13 residues. Germline V gives CDR1 DFQATT, CDR2 SNEGSKA (reference sequence). The chain's CDR3 is CSAPSADPHEQFF. For the CDR3, the DNA is TGCAGTGCCCCGTCCGCCGACCCCCATGAGCAGTTCTTC.

This clonotype occurred a few times. In DNA, the CDR3 is TGTGCCAGCAGCCAAGCGGCCCCAGGGGCTGGCGAGCAGTTCTTC. Its translation is CASSQAAPGAGEQFF. The rearrangement uses TRBV4-2 and TRBJ2-1; possibly TRBD1 for D (6 bases). The CDR3 contains 15 residues. V was trimmed by 1 base and J by 10 bases, leaving 17 bases between them. Germline V gene lookup returns CDR1 LGHNA and CDR2 YNFKEQ.

The chain links TRBV20-1 to TRBJ1-1; D not resolved. Trimming left V 0 bases short and J 7 bases short, with 12 bases between. The length of the CDR3 is 13 residues. CDR1 is DFQATT and CDR2 is SNEGSKA in the germline V gene (reference sequence). CDR3 coding DNA: TGCAGTGCTAGAGACCCCATGGGCAATGAAGCTTTCTTT. Its translation is CSARDPMGNEAFF.

This clonotype was picked up a small number of times. The rearrangement joins TRBV13 to TRBJ2-7; D is uncertain. Germline V gene lookup returns CDR1 PRHDT and CDR2 FYEKMQ (reference sequence). The CDR3 runs 14 residues. Deletions cut 0 bases from V and 2 bases from J, with 8 bases between. The CDR3 here is CASSLGELAYEQYF. CDR3 nucleotides: TGTGCCAGCAGCTTAGGGGAACTGGCCTACGAGCAGTACTTC.

This sequence joins TRBV10-3 and TRBJ2-5; D possibly corresponds to TRBD2 (7 bases). The CDR3 loop spans 15 amino acids. V shed 3 bases and J shed 11 bases, with 22 bases lying between them. Germline V CDR1 and CDR2: ENHRY, SYGVKD. Written as DNA, the CDR3 is TGTGCCATCAGTGACGACGGGGGGCCGGACAATGAGCAGTACTTC. Protein sequence: CAISDDGGPDNEQYF.